A selection of T cell receptor beta chains follows, all from one sample in a study of blood T cell repertoires in COVID-19. Here immunoSEQ multiplex PCR was the method, and the copy in TCRdb shows in-frame clones only, minus some. The table records more than 300,000 clones, just over 90% of them present only once. The specimen sequenced was PBMCs or T cells enriched from blood (not recorded which). The source of these receptors is a woman between 40 and 55 years old who had been exposed to COVID-19. Both conserved end residues are part of each CDR3. Fields, in order: CDR3 length, J gene, clone size, V gene, D gene, CDR3 DNA, CDR3 protein. The D gene is left open where the match is weak. Expanded clones are given a class, and other clones once, few, many or no size at all.

CDR3 length: 14
J gene: TRBJ2-7
clone size: .
V gene: TRBV5-6
D gene: TRBD2
CDR3 DNA: TGTGCCAGCAGCTGGCGGGGGACTCGAGGCGAGCAGTACTTC
CDR3 protein: CASSWRGTRGEQYF

CDR3 length: 14
J gene: TRBJ2-1
clone size: .
V gene: TRBV19
D gene: TRBD1
CDR3 DNA: TGTGCCAGTCAGTCAATGGACTGGCGGGACAGGGTCTTCTTC
CDR3 protein: CASQSMDWRDRVFF

CDR3 length: 14
J gene: TRBJ1-5
clone size: .
V gene: TRBV5-1
D gene: .
CDR3 DNA: TGCGCCAGCAGCTTGGCAGGGGATGGACAGCCCCAGCATTTT
CDR3 protein: CASSLAGDGQPQHF

CDR3 length: 15
J gene: TRBJ1-1
clone size: .
V gene: TRBV19
D gene: .
CDR3 DNA: TGTGCCAGTAGTATTTCGGGGATTACGAACACTGAAGCTTTCTTT
CDR3 protein: CASSISGITNTEAFF

CDR3 length: 16
J gene: TRBJ2-5
clone size: .
V gene: TRBV7-7
D gene: TRBD2
CDR3 DNA: TGTGCTAGCAGCTTACTCGGGAGGGGCCAACAAGAGACCCAGTACTTC
CDR3 protein: CASSLLGRGQQETQYF

CDR3 length: 15
J gene: TRBJ2-1
clone size: .
V gene: TRBV3-1/TRBV3-2
D gene: .
CDR3 DNA: TGTGCCAGCAGCCAAGATGGAAGCAGGTCGAATGAGCAGTTCTTC
CDR3 protein: CASSQDGSRSNEQFF

CDR3 length: 17
J gene: TRBJ2-7
clone size: .
V gene: TRBV7-2
D gene: TRBD2
CDR3 DNA: TGTGCCAGCAGCCTCCCGGGGGGGACTAGCGGGGACTACGAGCAGTACTTC
CDR3 protein: CASSLPGGTSGDYEQYF

CDR3 length: 12
J gene: TRBJ2-1
clone size: few
V gene: TRBV24-1
D gene: .
CDR3 DNA: TGTGCCGTTCCCGCGTCGTGGAATGAGCAGTTCTTC
CDR3 protein: CAVPASWNEQFF

CDR3 length: 16
J gene: TRBJ2-7
clone size: .
V gene: TRBV7-6
D gene: TRBD1
CDR3 DNA: TGTGCCAGCAGCTTCTTAACCGGGACAGGGCCACACGAGCAGTACTTC
CDR3 protein: CASSFLTGTGPHEQYF

CDR3 length: 14
J gene: TRBJ1-5
clone size: .
V gene: TRBV21-1
D gene: .
CDR3 DNA: TGTGCCAGCAGCAAAGCGACAGTATATCAGCCCCAGCATTTT
CDR3 protein: CASSKATVYQPQHF

CDR3 length: 15
J gene: TRBJ1-5
clone size: .
V gene: TRBV5-5
D gene: .
CDR3 DNA: TGTGCCAGCAGCGAGACAGTTTCCAGCAATCAGCCCCAGCATTTT
CDR3 protein: CASSETVSSNQPQHF

CDR3 length: 15
J gene: TRBJ2-2
clone size: .
V gene: TRBV24-1
D gene: TRBD1
CDR3 DNA: TGTGCCACCCGGGGGACAGGGTCCTTTACCGGGGAGCTGTTTTTT
CDR3 protein: CATRGTGSFTGELFF

CDR3 length: 16
J gene: TRBJ1-3
clone size: .
V gene: TRBV18
D gene: .
CDR3 DNA: TGTGCCAGCTCATCCTTGGACAGAGACTCTGGAAACACCATATATTTT
CDR3 protein: CASSSLDRDSGNTIYF

CDR3 length: 14
J gene: TRBJ1-2
clone size: .
V gene: TRBV9
D gene: .
CDR3 DNA: TGTACCAGCAGCGCTCGGTGGACTGGCGATGGCTACACCTTC
CDR3 protein: CTSSARWTGDGYTF

CDR3 length: 18
J gene: TRBJ2-3
clone size: .
V gene: TRBV3-1/TRBV3-2
D gene: TRBD2
CDR3 DNA: TGTGCCAGCAGCCAAGATGGGACTAGCGGGGACCTCACAGATACGCAGTATTTT
CDR3 protein: CASSQDGTSGDLTDTQYF

CDR3 length: 17
J gene: TRBJ2-3
clone size: .
V gene: TRBV5-1
D gene: .
CDR3 DNA: TGCGCCAGCAGCTTGAGGCCTAGCAATGGATGGGCAGATACGCAGTATTTT
CDR3 protein: CASSLRPSNGWADTQYF

CDR3 length: 14
J gene: TRBJ2-1
clone size: .
V gene: TRBV6-5
D gene: TRBD2
CDR3 DNA: TGTGCCAGCAGTTTCGGCGGGAGGAGCAATGAGCAGTTCTTC
CDR3 protein: CASSFGGRSNEQFF

CDR3 length: 14
J gene: TRBJ2-1
clone size: .
V gene: TRBV2
D gene: .
CDR3 DNA: TGTGCCAGCAGTGAAGAAGAGAACTACAATGAGCAGTTCTTC
CDR3 protein: CASSEEENYNEQFF

CDR3 length: 20
J gene: TRBJ2-1
clone size: .
V gene: TRBV19
D gene: TRBD2
CDR3 DNA: TGTGCCAGTAGTCCGCGACTAGCGGGGGATTTCATGTCGGGTTACAATGAGCAGTTCTTC
CDR3 protein: CASSPRLAGDFMSGYNEQFF

CDR3 length: 13
J gene: TRBJ2-2
clone size: .
V gene: TRBV6-5
D gene: .
CDR3 DNA: TGTGCCAGCAGTTCTACTAGGGCCGGGGAGCTGTTTTTT
CDR3 protein: CASSSTRAGELFF

CDR3 length: 16
J gene: TRBJ1-4
clone size: .
V gene: TRBV7-8
D gene: TRBD1
CDR3 DNA: TGTGCCAGCAGCCCGACCGCGGGACAGTCTAATGAAAAACTGTTTTTT
CDR3 protein: CASSPTAGQSNEKLFF

CDR3 length: 15
J gene: TRBJ2-1
clone size: .
V gene: TRBV19
D gene: TRBD2
CDR3 DNA: TGTGCCAGTAGTATTATAGCGGGGGGGCTCTATGAGCAGTTCTTC
CDR3 protein: CASSIIAGGLYEQFF

CDR3 length: 14
J gene: TRBJ2-7
clone size: .
V gene: TRBV5-4
D gene: .
CDR3 DNA: TGTGCCAGCAGCTTTGACTACAGATCGTACGAGCAGTACTTC
CDR3 protein: CASSFDYRSYEQYF

CDR3 length: 12
J gene: TRBJ2-3
clone size: once
V gene: TRBV13
D gene: .
CDR3 DNA: TGTGCCAGCAGCTCACCACTCGGTACGCAGTATTTT
CDR3 protein: CASSSPLGTQYF

CDR3 length: 11
J gene: TRBJ2-7
clone size: .
V gene: TRBV3-1/TRBV3-2
D gene: .
CDR3 DNA: TGTGCCAGCAGCCAAGGAGCGTTGCAGTACTTC
CDR3 protein: CASSQGALQYF

CDR3 length: 15
J gene: TRBJ1-2
clone size: .
V gene: TRBV30
D gene: .
CDR3 DNA: TGTGCCTGGAGTGTAGGAGTAGGTGAAGGTTGGGGCTACACCTTC
CDR3 protein: CAWSVGVGEGWGYTF

CDR3 length: 15
J gene: TRBJ1-6
clone size: .
V gene: TRBV7-9
D gene: TRBD1
CDR3 DNA: TGTGCCAGCAGCCCGCCGGGACAGGGAGATTCACCCCTCCACTTT
CDR3 protein: CASSPPGQGDSPLHF

CDR3 length: 14
J gene: TRBJ1-1
clone size: .
V gene: TRBV5-1
D gene: .
CDR3 DNA: TGCGCCAGCACCAACATCGGGGTGTCGACTGAAGCTTTCTTT
CDR3 protein: CASTNIGVSTEAFF

CDR3 length: 15
J gene: TRBJ1-1
clone size: .
V gene: TRBV19
D gene: .
CDR3 DNA: TGTGCCAGTAGTCCCCCGATGGGCCTTGGGACTGAAGCTTTCTTT
CDR3 protein: CASSPPMGLGTEAFF

CDR3 length: 15
J gene: TRBJ2-7
clone size: .
V gene: TRBV6-2/TRBV6-3
D gene: .
CDR3 DNA: TGTGCCAGCAGTTCGACTGCCCTAGAGCGCCGCGAGCAGTACTTC
CDR3 protein: CASSSTALERREQYF

CDR3 length: 15
J gene: TRBJ2-2
clone size: .
V gene: TRBV4-3
D gene: TRBD1
CDR3 DNA: TGCGCCAGCAGACACGGGACAGGGTCCACCGGGGAGCTGTTTTTT
CDR3 protein: CASRHGTGSTGELFF

CDR3 length: 14
J gene: TRBJ2-3
clone size: .
V gene: TRBV7-9
D gene: .
CDR3 DNA: TGTGCCAGCAGCTCAGGGGTTAGGGCAGATACGCAGTATTTT
CDR3 protein: CASSSGVRADTQYF

CDR3 length: 15
J gene: TRBJ1-1
clone size: .
V gene: TRBV7-2
D gene: .
CDR3 DNA: TGTGCCAGCAGCGCACAGACAGGTATGAACACTGAAGCTTTCTTT
CDR3 protein: CASSAQTGMNTEAFF

CDR3 length: 15
J gene: TRBJ1-2
clone size: .
V gene: TRBV5-6
D gene: .
CDR3 DNA: TGTGCCAGCAGCTTGGGACAGGCCGCTAACTATGGCTACACCTTC
CDR3 protein: CASSLGQAANYGYTF

CDR3 length: 13
J gene: TRBJ2-1
clone size: .
V gene: TRBV9
D gene: TRBD1
CDR3 DNA: TGTGCCTCTGAAGGACAGGCATACAATGAGCAGTTCTTC
CDR3 protein: CASEGQAYNEQFF

CDR3 length: 14
J gene: TRBJ1-1
clone size: .
V gene: TRBV30
D gene: .
CDR3 DNA: TGTGCCTGGAGGATGGGCCGTTTCGGCACTGAAGCTTTCTTT
CDR3 protein: CAWRMGRFGTEAFF

CDR3 length: 13
J gene: TRBJ1-2
clone size: .
V gene: TRBV12-3/TRBV12-4
D gene: TRBD1
CDR3 DNA: TGTGCCAGCAGTTTCGGACAGGGAAGAGGCTACACCTTC
CDR3 protein: CASSFGQGRGYTF

CDR3 length: 13
J gene: TRBJ1-2
clone size: few
V gene: TRBV12-3/TRBV12-4
D gene: .
CDR3 DNA: TGTGCCAGCAGTCACAGGGCTAACTATGGCTACACCTTC
CDR3 protein: CASSHRANYGYTF

CDR3 length: 16
J gene: TRBJ1-3
clone size: .
V gene: TRBV19
D gene: .
CDR3 DNA: TGTGCCAGTAGTAGCCTACTTGGGGCAGCTGGAAACACCATATATTTT
CDR3 protein: CASSSLLGAAGNTIYF